Following are 10 T cell receptor beta chains from one sample sequenced in a study of blood T cell repertoires in COVID-19. The data were produced by immunoSEQ multiplex PCR, yet TCRdb's version contains in-frame clones alone and is incomplete. Among under 450,000 clones listed, 70% to 90% were seen once. The source material was peripheral blood. Source of these receptors: a woman aged 40 to 49 with COVID-19, enrolled during active disease.

The chain links TRBV30 to TRBJ1-5; 8 nucleotides agree with TRBD1. This CDR3 is 15 amino acids long. Losses at the gene ends were 0 bases for V and 4 bases for J; bases not matched to a gene: 5. Germline V lookup: CDR1 GTSNPN, CDR2 SVGIG (reference sequence). CDR3 region: CAWSVTGQGNQPQHF. DNA for the CDR3: TGTGCCTGGAGTGTAACCGGACAGGGAAATCAGCCCCAGCATTTT.

This chain links TRBV6-5 with TRBJ1-6; D gene unclear. The CDR3 is made up of 13 amino acids. Germline V gene sequence: CDR1 MNHEY, CDR2 SVGAGI. V dropped 6 bases and J dropped 9 bases, with 12 bases sitting between them. This chain's CDR3 is CASRPSGSSPLHF. In nucleotides, the CDR3 is TGTGCCAGCAGGCCTTCGGGGAGTTCACCCCTCCACTTT.

The V gene is TRBV11-3, the J gene TRBJ2-1; 14 bases agree with TRBD2. This CDR3 comprises 16 residues. The germline V gene encodes CDR1 SGHNT and CDR2 YENEEA. The V gene end was trimmed by 3 bases and the J gene end by 12 bases; junction bases not matched to a gene: 10. CDR3 region: CASSLDGTSGSDAQFF. The CDR3 DNA is TGTGCCAGCAGCTTGGACGGGACTAGCGGGAGCGACGCGCAGTTCTTC. Using reference TRBV11-3 and TRBJ2-1 for the parts outside the CDR3, the full variable domain is EAGVVQSPRYKIIEKKQPVAFWCNPISGHNTLYWYLQNLGQGPELLIRYENEEAVDDSQLPKDRFSAERLKGVDSTLKIQPAELGDSAVYLCASSLDGTSGSDAQFFGPGTRLTVL.

The chain is built from TRBV7-9 and TRBJ2-7, with 16 bases lining up with TRBD2. The CDR3 extends over 15 amino acids. V gave up 6 bases and J gave up 10 bases; unmatched junction bases: 9. Germline V gives CDR1 SEHNR, CDR2 FQNEAQ (reference sequence). CDR3 residues: CASSHGTSGGAPQYF. DNA of the CDR3: TGTGCCAGCAGTCACGGGACTAGCGGGGGGGCCCCCCAGTACTTC.

This sequence joins TRBV3-1 (or the pseudogene TRBV3-2) and TRBJ1-5; D is ambiguous. Trimming left V 1 base short and J 0 bases short, with 16 bases between. The CDR3 sequence is 18 residues long. The germline V gene encodes CDR1 LGHDT and CDR2 YNNKEL (reference sequence). DNA of the CDR3: TGTGCCAGCAGCCAAGGGTGGCAGGCCCCCCATAGCAATCAGCCCCAGCATTTT. It is translated as CASSQGWQAPHSNQPQHF.

The chain recombines TRBV5-6 with TRBJ1-2, with 9 bases that match TRBD1. The CDR3 sequence is 14 residues long. After removal of 0 bases from V and 8 bases from J, the junction contained 5 bases not matched to a gene. The V gene's germline CDR1 is SGHDT and CDR2 YYEEEE. CDR3 coding DNA: TGTGCCAGCAGCTTGGTTGGACAGGGGAGCGGCTACACCTTC. As protein: CASSLVGQGSGYTF.

There are a few counts of this clone. The CDR3: CASSQGGRGYGYTF. The CDR3 DNA is TGTGCCAGCAGCCAGGGGGGACGGGGCTATGGCTACACCTTC. The chain joins TRBV7-2 to TRBJ1-2; 7 bases fit TRBD1. The V and J ends lost 5 bases and 4 bases, in that order; junction bases with no gene match: 7. Germline loops: CDR1 SGHTA, CDR2 FQGNSA. The CDR3 has 14 amino acids.

V is TRBV19 and J is TRBJ2-7, with TRBD1 as a possible D gene (7 bases). V was clipped by 6 bases and J by 1 base, with 16 bases between them. The CDR3 extends over 15 amino acids. Germline CDR1 and CDR2: LNHDA and SQIVND (reference sequence). The CDR3: CASSRRADRSYEQYF. The CDR3 nucleotides are TGTGCCAGTAGCCGGAGGGCGGACAGGTCCTACGAGCAGTACTTC.

V gene TRBV5-4 combines with J gene TRBJ1-1; the match to TRBD1 covers 8 bases. J gave up 6 bases and V 2 bases, and 3 bases lay outside the gene matches. Germline V gene lookup returns CDR1 SGHNT and CDR2 YYREEE (reference sequence). This CDR3 has 13 amino acids. CDR3 nucleotide sequence: TGTGCCAGCAGCTTTGCAGGGGGCGCTGAAGCTTTCTTT. Its translation: CASSFAGGAEAFF.

This clone was observed a single time. The rearrangement joins TRBV28 to TRBJ1-5, with unresolved D. Germline CDR1 MDHEN, CDR2 SYDVKM. Between the trimmed V and J ends, which lost 2 bases and 3 bases, there was a span of 11 bases. The CDR3 totals 15 residues. Here the CDR3 DNA reads TGTGCCAGCAGTTTACGGACTCTAATCAATCAGCCCCAGCATTTT. Its protein product is CASSLRTLINQPQHF.